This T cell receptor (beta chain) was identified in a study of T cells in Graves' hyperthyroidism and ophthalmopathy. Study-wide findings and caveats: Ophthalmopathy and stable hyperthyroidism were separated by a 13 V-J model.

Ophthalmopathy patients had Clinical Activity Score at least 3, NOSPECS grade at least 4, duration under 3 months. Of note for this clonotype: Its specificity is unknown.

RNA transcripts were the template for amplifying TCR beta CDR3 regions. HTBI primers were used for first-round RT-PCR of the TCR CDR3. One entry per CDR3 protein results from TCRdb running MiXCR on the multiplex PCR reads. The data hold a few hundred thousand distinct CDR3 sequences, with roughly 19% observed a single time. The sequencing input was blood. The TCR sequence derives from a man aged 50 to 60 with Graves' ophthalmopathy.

As DNA, the CDR3 is TGTGCCAGCAGTTACCGCGGGGGCCCCACAGATACGCAGTATTTT. It translates to CASSYRGGPTDTQYF. V gene TRBV6-2 or TRBV6-3 combines with J gene TRBJ2-3; possible D gene TRBD2, 7 bases. V lost 2 bases to trimming and J lost 2 bases, with 11 bases between them. This CDR3 is 15 amino acids long. From germline, CDR1 is MNHEY and CDR2 SVGEGT.